This T cell receptor beta chain was documented in a study of T cell responses to AZD1222 COVID-19 vaccine. Study observations and caveats: A rise in Spike-specific TCR breadth and depth followed two AZD1222 doses.

As to this clone: What it binds is not known.

TCRdb's copy holds only in-frame clones and misses some; the assay was immunoSEQ multiplex PCR. The table lists approximately 90,000 clones, almost 90% of them singletons. V shed 0 bases and J shed 14 bases, with 15 bases lying between them. CDR1 is SGHNT, CDR2 YYREEE, per germline (reference sequence). The CDR3 sequence is 14 residues long. This chain links TRBV5-4 with TRBJ1-6, with D perhaps matching TRBD1 (5 bases). The sample was peripheral blood, taken on day 0 of AZD1222 vaccination. This clonotype was obtained from an adult in good health. CDR3 bases: TGTGCCAGCAGCTTGGGGCTGGGGCAGTATACCCTCCACTTT. This translates into CASSLGLGQYTLHF. The whole variable domain, filled in from reference TRBV5-4 and TRBJ1-6, reads ETGVTQSPTHLIKTRGQQVTLRCSSQSGHNTVSWYQQALGQGPQFIFQYYREEENGRGNFPPRFSGLQFPNYSSELNVNALELDDSALYLCASSLGLGQYTLHFGNGTRLTVT.